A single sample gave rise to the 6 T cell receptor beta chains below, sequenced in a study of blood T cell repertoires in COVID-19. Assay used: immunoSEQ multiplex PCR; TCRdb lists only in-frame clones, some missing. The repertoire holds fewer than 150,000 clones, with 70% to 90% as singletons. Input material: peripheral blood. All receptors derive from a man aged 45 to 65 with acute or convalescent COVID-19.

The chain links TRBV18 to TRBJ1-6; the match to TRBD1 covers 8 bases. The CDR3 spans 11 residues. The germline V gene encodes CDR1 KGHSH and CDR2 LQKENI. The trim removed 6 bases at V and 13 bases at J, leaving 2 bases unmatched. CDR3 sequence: CASSDRGPLHF. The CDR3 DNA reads TGTGCCAGCTCCGACAGGGGTCCCCTCCACTTT.

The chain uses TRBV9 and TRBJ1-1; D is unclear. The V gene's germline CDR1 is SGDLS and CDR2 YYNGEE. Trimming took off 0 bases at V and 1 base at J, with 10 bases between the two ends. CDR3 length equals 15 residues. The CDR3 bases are TGTGCCAGCAGCGTAGATGGCAGGCCGAACACTGAAGCTTTCTTT. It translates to CASSVDGRPNTEAFF.

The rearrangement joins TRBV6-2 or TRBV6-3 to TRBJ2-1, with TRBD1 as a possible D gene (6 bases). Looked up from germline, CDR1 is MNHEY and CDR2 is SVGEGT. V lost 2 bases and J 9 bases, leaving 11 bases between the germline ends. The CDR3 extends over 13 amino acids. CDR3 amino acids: CASSYTGQFEQFF. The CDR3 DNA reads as TGTGCCAGCAGTTACACCGGACAGTTTGAGCAGTTCTTC.

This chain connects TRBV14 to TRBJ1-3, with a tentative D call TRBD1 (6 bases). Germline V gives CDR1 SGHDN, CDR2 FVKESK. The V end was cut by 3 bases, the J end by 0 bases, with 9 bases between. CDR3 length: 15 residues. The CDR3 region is CASSHSGVSGNTIYF. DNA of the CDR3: TGTGCCAGCAGCCACTCAGGGGTCTCTGGAAACACCATATATTTT.

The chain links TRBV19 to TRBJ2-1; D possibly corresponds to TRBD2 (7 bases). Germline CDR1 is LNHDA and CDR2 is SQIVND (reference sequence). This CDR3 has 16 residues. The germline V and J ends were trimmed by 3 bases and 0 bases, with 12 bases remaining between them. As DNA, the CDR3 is TGTGCCAGTAGTATGGGGGGGCTACGCTCCTACAATGAGCAGTTCTTC. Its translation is CASSMGGLRSYNEQFF.

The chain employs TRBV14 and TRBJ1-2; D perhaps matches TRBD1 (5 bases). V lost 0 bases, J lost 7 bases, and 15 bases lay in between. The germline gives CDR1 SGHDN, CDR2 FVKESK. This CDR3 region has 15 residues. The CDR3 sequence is CASSQEWPLTGGYTF. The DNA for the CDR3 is TGTGCCAGCAGCCAAGAATGGCCCCTAACAGGTGGCTACACCTTC. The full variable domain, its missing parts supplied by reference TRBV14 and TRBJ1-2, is EAGVTQFPSHSVIEKGQTVTLRCDPISGHDNLYWYRRVMGKEIKFLLHFVKESKQDESGMPNNRFLAERTGGTYSTLKVQPAELEDSGVYFCASSQEWPLTGGYTFGSGTRLTVV.